This TCR beta chain originates from a study of shared clonotypes between healthy human individuals. Findings and caveats of the study: An expected dependence of interdonor clonotype sharing on sequencing depth was noted.

Germline lookup yields CDR1 MNHEY and CDR2 SMNVEV (reference sequence). The V end was cut by 3 bases, the J end by 6 bases, with 5 bases between. The CDR3 contains 12 residues. A word on this clone: The antigen is undetermined. The same CDR3 also results from other DNA sequences found in this sample.

Assay: immunoSEQ multiplex PCR; the TCRdb copy retains only in-frame clones and omits some. The profile shows approximately 1,500,000 clones, about 98% of them singletons. This chain uses TRBV27 with TRBJ2-2; D call uncertain. The TCR comes from a man between 25 and 39 years old in good health. The specimen sequenced was naive CD4+ T cells sorted from blood. Subset given: CD45RA+ positively selected. This chain's CDR3 is CASSFLAGELFF. CDR3 in DNA: TGTGCCAGCAGTTTTTTAGCCGGGGAGCTGTTTTTT.